One sample yielded the 15 T cell receptor beta chains listed below, sequenced in a study of blood T cell repertoires in COVID-19. Some clones are missing from TCRdb's copy, which holds only in-frame ones; the method was immunoSEQ multiplex PCR. In the table there are a few hundred thousand clones, 70% to 90% of which are singletons. Input material: peripheral blood. The receptors come from a woman aged 30 to 39 with COVID-19, enrolled during active disease.

CDR3 sequence (DNA): TGTGCCATCAGTGATATCAGGACAGGGGACTATGGCTACACCTTC. Its protein is CAISDIRTGDYGYTF. The chain links TRBV10-3 to TRBJ1-2; the match to TRBD1 covers 9 bases. The CDR3 extends over 15 amino acids. The trim removed 3 bases at V and 3 bases at J, leaving 5 bases unmatched. In germline, CDR1 is ENHRY, CDR2 SYGVKD.

DNA of the CDR3: TGCGCCAGCAGCTTGCAAGAGCGGGCCGGGGAGCTGTTTTTT. Its translation: CASSLQERAGELFF. This chain uses TRBV5-1 with TRBJ2-2; maybe TRBD2 (6 bases). Germline CDR1 and CDR2: SGHRS and YFSETQ. This CDR3 is built from 14 residues. V was trimmed by 1 base and J by 6 bases, leaving 10 bases between them.

The chain links TRBV7-9 to TRBJ1-4, with TRBD1 as a possible D gene (5 bases). Trimming removed 5 bases from V and 2 bases from J, with 12 bases in between. The CDR3 length is 15 residues. In germline, CDR1 is SEHNR, CDR2 FQNEAQ (reference sequence). The CDR3: CASSVEGTTNEKLFF. CDR3 nucleotides: TGTGCCAGCAGCGTGGAGGGGACCACTAATGAAAAACTGTTTTTT.

The chain employs TRBV5-8 and TRBJ2-3; 16 bases line up with TRBD2. Germline CDR1 SGHTS, CDR2 YDEGEE. This CDR3 has 17 amino acids. The junction had 5 bases not matched to a gene; V was cut back by 3 bases and J by 4 bases. In DNA form, the CDR3 reads TGTGCCAGCAGCTGGGGACTAGCGGGAGGGGAGGCAGATACGCAGTATTTT. Translated: CASSWGLAGGEADTQYF.

This clone was detected only once. The rearrangement joins TRBV7-6 to TRBJ2-7; 9 nucleotides agree with TRBD1. The germline CDR1 and CDR2 sequences are SGHVS and FNYEAQ. The V and J ends lost 5 bases and 0 bases, in that order; junction bases with no gene match: 8. The CDR3 has 16 residues. This chain's CDR3 is CASSPGQGISSYEQYF. The CDR3 region has the DNA TGTGCCAGCAGCCCTGGACAGGGGATAAGCTCCTACGAGCAGTACTTC.

CDR3 DNA: TGTGCCACCAGTGATTATCCCGGTCCTAGCGGGAGAGTGGCCGGGGAGCTGTTTTTT. It encodes CATSDYPGPSGRVAGELFF. The chain links TRBV24-1 to TRBJ2-2; 10 bases fit TRBD2. Trimming took 2 bases from V and 6 from J; bases not matched to a gene: 14. CDR1 is KGHDR, CDR2 SFDVKD, per germline. The CDR3 has 19 amino acids.

The chain has TRBV27 and TRBJ2-7, with unresolved D. The CDR3 contains 14 residues. Germline values: CDR1 MNHEY, CDR2 SMNVEV (reference sequence). V shed 5 bases and J shed 0 bases, with 11 bases lying between them. CDR3 bases: TGTGCCAGCAGTCCCGCGGCCTTCTCCTACGAGCAGTACTTC. Translation gives CASSPAAFSYEQYF.

This chain uses TRBV4-1 with TRBJ1-5, with no clear D. The CDR3 runs 16 residues. V lost 0 bases and J lost 1, with 10 bases in between. Germline V gene data show CDR1 as MGHRA and CDR2 as YSYEKL. In DNA form, the CDR3 reads TGCGCCAGCAGCCAAGATGGCGGGCGAAGCAATCAGCCCCAGCATTTT. It specifies CASSQDGGRSNQPQHF.

The chain employs TRBV7-9 and TRBJ1-4; 11 nucleotides line up with TRBD1. The germline V gene has CDR1 SEHNR and CDR2 FQNEAQ (reference sequence). The junction had 6 bases not matched to a gene; V was cut back by 5 bases and J by 1 base. There are 17 residues in the CDR3. The CDR3 loop reads CASSRSDRGLTNEKLFF. The CDR3 DNA sequence: TGTGCCAGCAGCCGATCGGACAGGGGGCTAACTAATGAAAAACTGTTTTTT.

V gene TRBV27 combines with J gene TRBJ2-5; 8 bases are a match to TRBD2. The V gene's germline CDR1 is MNHEY and CDR2 SMNVEV (reference sequence). The CDR3 totals 18 residues. V lost 1 base to trimming and J lost 2 bases; unmatched junction nucleotides: 12. DNA of the CDR3: TGTGCCAGCAGTTTATTGACGGGAGGGCCGTATACGCAAGAGACCCAGTACTTC. Protein: CASSLLTGGPYTQETQYF.

This sequence joins TRBV4-3 and TRBJ2-3; 8 nucleotides line up with TRBD2. The CDR3 is made up of 16 amino acids. V was pared by 4 bases and J by 0 bases, with 6 bases of the junction left unmatched. CDR1 and CDR2 (germline): LGHNA, YSLEER. The CDR3 spells CASSLHSGASTDTQYF. The CDR3 DNA reads TGCGCCAGCAGCCTCCATAGCGGGGCTAGCACAGATACGCAGTATTTT.

The rearrangement joins TRBV3-1 (or the pseudogene TRBV3-2) to TRBJ2-1; 12 bases agree with TRBD2. There are 18 residues in the CDR3. V trimming: 1 base; J trimming: 7 bases; junction bases outside the gene matches: 11. Germline V gene lookup returns CDR1 LGHDT and CDR2 YNNKEL (reference sequence). CDR3 sequence reads: CASSQGLGLAGGLNEQFF. The CDR3, as DNA: TGTGCCAGCAGCCAAGGGCTCGGTCTAGCGGGGGGGCTAAATGAGCAGTTCTTC.

The chain has TRBV7-9 and TRBJ1-1, with 9 bases lining up with TRBD1. CDR1 is SEHNR and CDR2 is FQNEAQ in the germline V gene (reference sequence). CDR3 length: 15 amino acids. With 6 bases clipped from V and 5 bases from J, the junction kept 10 bases outside the gene matches. The CDR3 DNA is TGTGCCAGCAGGGGCCGGGACAGGGTAAATACTGAAGCTTTCTTT. Translated, it gives CASRGRDRVNTEAFF.

The chain employs TRBV9 and TRBJ2-1, with TRBD2 as a possible D gene (5 bases). V lost 1 base and J 3 bases, leaving 14 bases between the germline ends. CDR3 size: 16 residues. Germline CDR1 SGDLS, CDR2 YYNGEE. In DNA form, the CDR3 reads TGTGCCAGCAGCGTATGGGGAGTCCCGAGCTACAATGAGCAGTTCTTC. Its protein is CASSVWGVPSYNEQFF.

The chain uses TRBV28 and TRBJ2-7; 7 bases align to TRBD1. In germline, CDR1 is MDHEN, CDR2 SYDVKM. The ends lost 5 bases at V and 0 bases at J; junction bases unmatched: 10. This CDR3 has 16 residues. The CDR3 spells CASSPNYRGSSYEQYF. The CDR3 coding sequence is TGTGCCAGCAGTCCGAACTACAGGGGTAGCTCCTACGAGCAGTACTTC.